A single sample gave rise to the 10 T cell receptor beta chains below, sequenced in a study of identical twins' blood T cells. TCRdb reprocessed the 5' RACE reads via MiXCR and lists one record per CDR3 protein. The sample has hundreds of thousands of distinct CDR3 sequences, roughly 28% seen once. Sequencing was performed on PBMCs. The receptors originated from a woman aged 18-50 years in good health.

This clonotype occurred once. The chain employs TRBV2 and TRBJ1-1; D is unclear. The germline gives CDR1 SNHLY, CDR2 FYNNEI. The CDR3 has 13 residues. The V end lost 3 bases, the J end lost 6 bases, and 11 bases lay between the germline ends. The CDR3 region has the DNA TGTGCCAGCAGTGATTCGGAGGCCCCTGAAGCTTTCTTT. Translating it yields CASSDSEAPEAFF.

This clonotype was seen a few times. This chain connects TRBV19 to TRBJ1-5; possible D gene TRBD1, 5 bases. Trimming took 5 bases from V and 4 from J, leaving 12 bases between them. This CDR3 contains 14 residues. The V gene's germline CDR1 is LNHDA and CDR2 SQIVND (reference sequence). The CDR3 loop reads CASSRQTSNQPQHF. The CDR3 coding sequence is TGTGCCAGTAGTCGACAGACATCTAATCAGCCCCAGCATTTT.

In this sample, this clonotype turned up a few times. The J gene is TRBJ2-4, the V gene TRBV5-1; D not certain. From germline, CDR1 is SGHRS and CDR2 YFSETQ. The length of the CDR3 is 17 residues. V was trimmed by 4 bases and J by 0 bases, leaving 17 bases between them. The CDR3 DNA is TGCGCCAGCAGCCCGTACCCTGGGCGTAGAGCCAAAAACATTCAGTACTTC. This encodes CASSPYPGRRAKNIQYF.

This clonotype was counted many times. The chain has TRBV12-3 or TRBV12-4 and TRBJ1-3; D uncertain. Trimming pared 5 bases from V and 4 bases from J, leaving 9 bases between. There are 13 residues in the CDR3. CDR3 coding DNA: TGTGCCAGCAGTGACCACACCGGAAACACCATATATTTT. This encodes CASSDHTGNTIYF.

This clonotype was counted only a few times. The junction shows a germline mismatch at one end, possibly a read error. The rearrangement links TRBV12-3 or TRBV12-4 to TRBJ1-3, with no clear D. The CDR3 contains 15 residues. This CDR3 reads CASSFAAYEHDTIYF. The CDR3 DNA reads as TGTGCCAGTAGTTTCGCAGCCTATGAGCATGACACCATATATTTT.

The chain combines TRBV6-2 or TRBV6-3 with TRBJ1-1, with D possibly matching TRBD1 (5 bases). V lost 2 bases and J lost 11, with 15 bases in between. The CDR3 totals 13 residues. The germline gives CDR1 MNHEY, CDR2 SVGEGT. CDR3 in amino acids: CASSYGAGLNAFF. The CDR3 coding sequence is TGTGCCAGCAGTTACGGCGCAGGGTTGAACGCTTTCTTT.

This clonotype was seen once. This sequence joins TRBV7-9 and TRBJ1-1; D is uncertain. Germline lookup yields CDR1 SEHNR and CDR2 FQNEAQ (reference sequence). V lost 3 bases and J lost 0, with 11 bases in between. The CDR3 runs 15 residues. Written as DNA, the CDR3 is TGTGCCAGCAGCTTCGACGGGTCGTTGAACACTGAAGCTTTCTTT. Translating gives CASSFDGSLNTEAFF.

This chain uses TRBV29-1 with TRBJ1-2; D is uncertain. The V end was cut by 2 bases, the J end by 7 bases, with 8 bases between. CDR1 SQVTM and CDR2 ANQGSEA come from the germline V gene. This CDR3 is 11 amino acids long. The CDR3 DNA sequence: TGCAGCGTTGAACGAGGTGGTGGCTACACCTTC. Protein: CSVERGGGYTF.

In its sample, this clonotype was seen a few times. V gene TRBV4-3 combines with J gene TRBJ2-3; D gene ambiguous. This CDR3 spans 13 amino acids. Looked up from germline, CDR1 is LGHNA and CDR2 is YSLEER. The germline V and J ends were trimmed by 4 bases and 5 bases, with 10 bases remaining between them. CDR3 amino acids: CASSPRKEDTQYF. The CDR3, as DNA: TGCGCCAGCAGCCCTAGGAAGGAAGATACGCAGTATTTT.

This clonotype was seen a few times. The chain recombines TRBV12-3 or TRBV12-4 with TRBJ1-2; D may be TRBD1 (5 bases). The V end lost 6 bases, the J end lost 3 bases, and 14 bases lay between the germline ends. This CDR3 comprises 14 residues. CDR3 region: CASSPKGHYYGYTF. DNA of the CDR3: TGTGCCAGCAGCCCTAAAGGACATTACTATGGCTACACCTTC.